These 5 T cell receptor beta chains share one sample of origin, sequenced in a study of blood T cell repertoires in COVID-19. The assay was immunoSEQ multiplex PCR, and TCRdb's table has in-frame clones only and misses some. The sample holds roughly 150,000 clones, 80% seen once. The sample comprised peripheral blood. The source is a woman aged 45 to 65 with acute or convalescent COVID-19.

This chain joins TRBV5-1 and TRBJ1-1, with TRBD1 identical over 11 bases. Germline CDR1 SGHRS, CDR2 YFSETQ. V lost 1 base, J lost 4 bases, and 9 bases stayed unmatched. The CDR3 spans 17 residues. CDR3 DNA: TGCGCCAGCAGCTTGCCAGGACAGGGGGCCATCTCCACTGAAGCTTTCTTT. Protein: CASSLPGQGAISTEAFF.

The CDR3 DNA sequence: TGTGCCAGCAGCCTCGACCCGACAGGGGGCTATGGCTACACCTTC. It codes for CASSLDPTGGYGYTF. This chain uses TRBV4-2 with TRBJ1-2; TRBD1 matches 9 bases. V lost 4 bases to trimming and J lost 4 bases; unmatched junction nucleotides: 7. The CDR3 consists of 15 residues. Germline-derived CDR1 and CDR2 are LGHNA and YNFKEQ.

The chain couples TRBV6-1 to TRBJ1-2; no definite D call. This CDR3 comprises 17 residues. The germline V gene encodes CDR1 MNHNS and CDR2 SASEGT. V was clipped by 3 bases and J by 2 bases, with 19 bases between them. The CDR3 sequence is CASSEYRVTEKNYGYTF. The CDR3 nucleotides read TGTGCCAGCAGTGAGTATCGCGTGACGGAGAAAAACTATGGCTACACCTTC.

CDR3 nucleotides: TGCAGCGCTCCTGACAGGGGGGGACTCTGTCTAGCCAAAAACATTCAGTACTTC. Translating gives CSAPDRGGLCLAKNIQYF. The gene calls are TRBV29-1 and TRBJ2-4, with 9 bases that match TRBD1. V was clipped by 7 bases and J by 0 bases; unmatched bases: 16. The CDR3 runs 18 residues. Germline CDR1 is SQVTM and CDR2 is ANQGSEA.

This chain connects TRBV11-2 to TRBJ2-2; TRBD2 is a possible D gene (5 bases). V lost 5 bases to trimming and J lost 3 bases, with 10 bases between them. This CDR3 contains 14 residues. The V gene's germline CDR1 is SGHAT and CDR2 FQNNGV. CDR3 DNA sequence: TGTGCCAGCAGCGGACCGCGGGACACCGGGGAGCTGTTTTTT. Protein product: CASSGPRDTGELFF.